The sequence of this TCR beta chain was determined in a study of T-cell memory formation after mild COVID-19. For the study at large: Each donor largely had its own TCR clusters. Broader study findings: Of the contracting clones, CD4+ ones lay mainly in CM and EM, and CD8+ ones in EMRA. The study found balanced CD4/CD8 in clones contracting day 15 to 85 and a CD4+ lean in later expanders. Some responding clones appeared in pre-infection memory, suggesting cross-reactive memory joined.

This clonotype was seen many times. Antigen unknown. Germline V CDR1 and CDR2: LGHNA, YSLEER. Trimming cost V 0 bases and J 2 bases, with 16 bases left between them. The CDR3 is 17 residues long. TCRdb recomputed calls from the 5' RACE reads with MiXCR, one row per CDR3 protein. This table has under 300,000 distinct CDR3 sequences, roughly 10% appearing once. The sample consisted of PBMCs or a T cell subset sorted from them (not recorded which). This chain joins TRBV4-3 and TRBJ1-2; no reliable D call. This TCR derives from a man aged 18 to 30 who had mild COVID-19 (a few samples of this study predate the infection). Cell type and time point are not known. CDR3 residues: CASSQDPHGVRNYGYTF. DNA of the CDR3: TGCGCCAGCAGCCAAGATCCTCATGGGGTCCGAAACTATGGCTACACCTTC.